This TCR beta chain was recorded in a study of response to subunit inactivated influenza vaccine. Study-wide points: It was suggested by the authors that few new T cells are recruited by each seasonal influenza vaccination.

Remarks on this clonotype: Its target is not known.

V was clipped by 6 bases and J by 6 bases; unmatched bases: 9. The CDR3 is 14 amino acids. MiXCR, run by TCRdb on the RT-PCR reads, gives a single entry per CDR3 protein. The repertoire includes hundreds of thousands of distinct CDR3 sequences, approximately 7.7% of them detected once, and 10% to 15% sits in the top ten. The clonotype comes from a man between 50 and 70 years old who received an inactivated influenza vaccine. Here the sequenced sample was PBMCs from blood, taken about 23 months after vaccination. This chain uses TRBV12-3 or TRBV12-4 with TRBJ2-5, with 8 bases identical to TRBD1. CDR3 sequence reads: CASSWGTGGKTQYF. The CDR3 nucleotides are TGTGCCAGCAGCTGGGGGACAGGAGGGAAGACCCAGTACTTC.